This TCR beta chain was captured by sequencing in a study of T cell responses to AZD1222 COVID-19 vaccine. Study-level findings and limits: Spike-wide coverage was observed for vaccine-associated CD4 TCRs, with dominant responses at 160-218 and 743-854.

Note on this clone: What it binds is unknown.

The method was immunoSEQ multiplex PCR; TCRdb's version includes in-frame clones alone and lacks a portion of them. The sample lists about 100,000 clones, 75% to 95% occurring once. Trimming left V 6 bases short and J 10 bases short, with 16 bases between. There are 14 residues in the CDR3. From germline, CDR1 is MNHEY and CDR2 SVGAGI. This receptor was obtained from an adult who received the AZD1222 COVID-19 vaccine. The specimen was peripheral blood, collected 28 days after the second AZD1222 dose. The chain has TRBV6-5 and TRBJ1-6, with D possibly being TRBD1 (6 bases). CDR3 region: CASRPTGWGSPLHF. CDR3 sequence (DNA): TGTGCCAGCAGGCCCACAGGGTGGGGATCACCCCTCCACTTT.